The 21 T cell receptor beta chains below come from one sample, sequenced in a study of blood T cells in healthy people across ages. For the second PCR, which ran for about 6 to 11 cycles, a sample-barcoded 5' primer and a J-beta primer mix were used. Via MiXCR, TCRdb re-called the 5' RACE reads, giving one row per CDR3 protein. The repertoire consists of about 1,600,000 distinct CDR3 sequences, with 35% to 45% occurring once and the leading ten covering around 8%. Specimen: blood. These receptors were collected from a young woman in good health.

The CDR3 loop reads CASNPGRYTLLNYGYTF. The CDR3 DNA reads TGTGCCAGCAACCCGGGACGCTATACCCTCCTTAACTATGGCTACACCTTC. The chain uses TRBV6-6 and TRBJ1-2, with D tentatively TRBD1 (5 bases). V lost 7 bases, J lost 1 base, and 22 bases lay in between. Looked up from germline, CDR1 is MNHNY and CDR2 is SVGAGI (reference sequence). CDR3 size: 17 residues.

This clonotype was seen just once. CDR3 coding DNA: TGTGCCAGTAGCCGTGGGGATGGACAGCTTATCTCTGGGGCCAACGTCCTGACTTTC. This codes for CASSRGDGQLISGANVLTF. The gene calls are TRBV19 and TRBJ2-6; tentative D call: TRBD1 (6 bases). Germline lookup yields CDR1 LNHDA and CDR2 SQIVND (reference sequence). With 6 bases removed from V and 0 bases from J, the gap between germline ends came to 21 bases. The CDR3 runs 19 residues.

The chain joins TRBV28 to TRBJ2-1; D not resolved. V was pared by 3 bases and J by 10 bases, with 13 bases between. Germline loops: CDR1 MDHEN, CDR2 SYDVKM. This CDR3 has 13 amino acids. CDR3 sequence (DNA): TGTGCCAGCAGTTTTACCAGGACCGGGGAGCAGTTCTTC. Amino acids: CASSFTRTGEQFF.

This sequence joins TRBV7-9 and TRBJ1-3; D is undetermined. CDR1 SEHNR and CDR2 FQNEAQ come from the germline V gene (reference sequence). The CDR3 extends over 14 amino acids. V lost 5 bases to trimming and J lost 0 bases, with 8 bases between them. CDR3 residues: CASSTSSSGNTIYF. In DNA form, the CDR3 reads TGTGCCAGCAGCACTAGTAGCTCTGGAAACACCATATATTTT.

The V call is TRBV7-3, the J call TRBJ2-7; D is ambiguous. The CDR3 spans 14 residues. Trimming left V 7 bases short and J 7 bases short, with 20 bases between. From germline, CDR1 is SGHTA and CDR2 FQGTGA. The DNA for the CDR3 is TGTGCCAGCAACCCTTCTCCTGGGTTCGAAGAGCAGTACTTC. Its translation is CASNPSPGFEEQYF.

J is TRBJ2-5 and V is TRBV6-6; D may be TRBD2 (6 bases). The CDR3 totals 13 residues. Deletions cut 5 bases from V and 11 bases from J, with 18 bases between. The germline gives CDR1 MNHNY, CDR2 SVGAGI (reference sequence). This chain's CDR3 is CASSAEGSNEQYF. CDR3 nucleotide sequence: TGTGCCAGCAGTGCGGAGGGCAGCAATGAGCAGTACTTC.

This clonotype came up once. The V gene is TRBV4-1, the J gene TRBJ2-1; tentative D call: TRBD1 (6 bases). The CDR3 totals 15 residues. V was cut by 0 bases and J by 15 bases, with 21 bases left in between. Germline V lookup: CDR1 MGHRA, CDR2 YSYEKL. The CDR3 bases are TGCGCCAGCAGCCAAGATTCGGGACATCTTGGGGGCGCGTTCTTC. Its translation: CASSQDSGHLGGAFF.

The chain couples TRBV12-3 or TRBV12-4 to TRBJ2-2; D is uncertain. The germline V and J ends were trimmed by 5 bases and 5 bases, with 15 bases remaining between them. This CDR3 is built from 15 residues. CDR3: CASSPFSALTGELFF. Here the CDR3 DNA reads TGTGCCAGCAGTCCCTTCTCTGCCTTGACCGGGGAGCTGTTTTTT.

The rearrangement joins TRBV9 to TRBJ1-5, with a tentative D call TRBD1 (6 bases). Germline lookup yields CDR1 SGDLS and CDR2 YYNGEE. The CDR3 has 15 amino acids. Trimming left V 4 bases short and J 2 bases short, with 13 bases between. CDR3 residues: CASSSWAGGNQPQHF. The DNA of the CDR3 is TGTGCCAGCAGCTCTTGGGCAGGGGGCAATCAGCCCCAGCATTTT.

At least ten counts were recorded for this clonotype. J is TRBJ2-3 and V is TRBV11-1; no clear D gene. V was shortened by 4 bases and J by 10 bases, with 9 bases between the two germline ends. The germline V gene encodes CDR1 SGHAT and CDR2 FQDESV (reference sequence). The CDR3 is 11 residues long. The CDR3 loop reads CASSSQLPQYF. The DNA of the CDR3 is TGTGCCAGCAGCTCCCAATTACCGCAGTATTTT.

The J gene is TRBJ2-3, the V gene TRBV28; 9 nucleotides line up with TRBD2. The germline V gene has CDR1 MDHEN and CDR2 SYDVKM. This CDR3 is built from 16 residues. The J segment lost 4 bases and the V segment lost 5 bases, leaving 10 bases of the junction unmatched. The CDR3 sequence is CASSPTSGSPADTQYF. The CDR3, as DNA: TGTGCCAGCAGTCCCACTAGCGGGTCCCCGGCAGATACGCAGTATTTT.

A remark on this clonotype: At one of its ends the junction is not consistent with the germline gene, which may arise from a read error. The rearrangement links TRBV6-1 to TRBJ2-6; 7 nucleotides match TRBD1. Germline-derived CDR1 and CDR2 are MNHNS and SASEGT. The CDR3 is 15 amino acids. CDR3 residues: CAISEATGRANVLTF. The CDR3 region has the DNA TGTGCCATCAGTGAAGCGACAGGGAGGGCCAACGTCCTGACTTTC.

Here the CDR3 DNA reads TGTGCCTGGGCCGGGGGGAATGGAGAAAAACTGTTTTTT. Amino acid sequence: CAWAGGNGEKLFF. The J gene is TRBJ1-4, the V gene TRBV30; maybe TRBD1 (5 bases). The CDR3 covers 13 residues. Trimming pared 5 bases from V and 8 bases from J, leaving 15 bases between. CDR1 GTSNPN and CDR2 SVGIG come from the germline V gene (reference sequence).

This clonotype was observed a handful of times. The gene calls are TRBV7-2 and TRBJ2-7; tentative D call: TRBD1 (6 bases). CDR1 is SGHTA and CDR2 is FQGNSA in the germline V gene. The CDR3 consists of 13 residues. Trimming left V 5 bases short and J 3 bases short, with 11 bases between. CDR3 nucleotides: TGTGCCAGCAGCAGCAGGGGTTACTACGAGCAGTACTTC. This sequence encodes CASSSRGYYEQYF.

This clonotype has a handful of counts. This may be a read error: a much more frequent sequence differs by one nucleotide. This chain connects TRBV28 to TRBJ2-7; 7 bases align to TRBD1. The CDR3 sequence is 14 residues long. In germline, CDR1 is MDHEN, CDR2 SYDVKM. V lost 3 bases to trimming and J lost 4 bases; unmatched junction nucleotides: 6. The CDR3 sequence is CASSFADRRYEQYF. In DNA form, the CDR3 reads TGTGCCAGCAGTTTCGCGGACAGGCGGTACGAGCAGTACTTC.

The chain combines TRBV10-3 with TRBJ2-3, with TRBD1 matching over 11 bases. V gave up 10 bases and J gave up 3 bases; unmatched junction bases: 3. The length of the CDR3 is 13 residues. The germline V gene has CDR1 ENHRY and CDR2 SYGVKD. The CDR3 sequence: CATGQGGTDTQYF. DNA of the CDR3: TGTGCCACGGGACAGGGGGGGACAGATACGCAGTATTTT.

The chain combines TRBV28 with TRBJ2-3; 11 bases match TRBD2. Per germline, CDR1 MDHEN and CDR2 SYDVKM. Losses at the gene ends were 5 bases for V and 7 bases for J; bases not matched to a gene: 11. The length of the CDR3 is 16 residues. CDR3 bases: TGTGCCAGCAGTCAAACCCTTAGCGGGAGGGGGAATACGCAGTATTTT. It yields the protein CASSQTLSGRGNTQYF.

The chain links TRBV2 to TRBJ2-7; 7 bases map to TRBD2. This CDR3 spans 13 amino acids. The V gene end was trimmed by 6 bases and the J gene end by 4 bases; junction bases not matched to a gene: 6. CDR1 and CDR2 (germline): SNHLY, FYNNEI. This CDR3 reads CASRRESTYEQYF. In DNA form, the CDR3 reads TGTGCCAGCAGGCGGGAGTCTACGTACGAGCAGTACTTC.

Points on this clonotype: This may be a read error: a much more frequent sequence differs by one nucleotide. The chain couples TRBV29-1 to TRBJ2-7, with 8 bases fitting TRBD2. The CDR3 length is 13 residues. V shed 7 bases and J 5 bases; nucleotides not matched to a gene: 10. Germline lookup yields CDR1 SQVTM and CDR2 ANQGSEA. As DNA, the CDR3 is TGCAGCGCCGGACGGGGGGGTTGGAACGAGCAGTACTTC. It yields the protein CSAGRGGWNEQYF.

The gene calls are TRBV2 and TRBJ1-5; 7 positions agree with TRBD1. Trimming took 9 bases from V and 3 from J; bases not matched to a gene: 5. Germline V gene lookup returns CDR1 SNHLY and CDR2 FYNNEI. The CDR3 is 13 amino acids. Here the CDR3 DNA reads TGTGCCAGTAGAGGGACAGACAATCAGCCCCAGCATTTT. Its translation is CASRGTDNQPQHF.

The chain joins TRBV29-1 to TRBJ2-1; TRBD1 agrees at 11 bases. Unmatched junction bases numbered 8, after V lost 3 bases and J lost 7 bases. Germline V lookup: CDR1 SQVTM, CDR2 ANQGSEA. The CDR3 consists of 15 residues. The CDR3: CSVEFGDRGSNEQFF. CDR3 nucleotides: TGCAGCGTTGAGTTTGGGGACAGGGGGTCGAATGAGCAGTTCTTC.